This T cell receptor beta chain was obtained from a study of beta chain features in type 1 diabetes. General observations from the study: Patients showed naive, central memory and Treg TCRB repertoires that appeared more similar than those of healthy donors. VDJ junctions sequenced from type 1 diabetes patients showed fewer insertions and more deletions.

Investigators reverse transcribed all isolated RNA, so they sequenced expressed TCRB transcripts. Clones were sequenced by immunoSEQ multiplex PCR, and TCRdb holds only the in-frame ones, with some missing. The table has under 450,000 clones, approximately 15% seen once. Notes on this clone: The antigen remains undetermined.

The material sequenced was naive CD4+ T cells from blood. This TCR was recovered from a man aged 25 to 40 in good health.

The CDR3 sequence is CASSRILSGVSQETQYF. The CDR3 DNA reads as TGCGCCAGCAGCCGGATCCTAAGCGGGGTTTCCCAAGAGACCCAGTACTTC. The chain links TRBV4-1 to TRBJ2-5; 7 bases are a match to TRBD2. The CDR3 extends over 17 amino acids. Germline-derived CDR1 and CDR2 are MGHRA and YSYEKL. Trimming took 4 bases from V and 1 from J; bases not matched to a gene: 12.